The 21 T cell receptor beta chains below come from one sample, sequenced in a study of blood T cell repertoires in COVID-19. The method was immunoSEQ multiplex PCR; TCRdb's version includes in-frame clones alone and lacks a portion of them. The table lists more than 200,000 clones, approximately 88% of them singletons, with about 6.7% in the top ten. The sequenced material came from peripheral blood. Every receptor here comes from a woman aged 30 to 39 with COVID-19, enrolled during active disease.

The chain recombines TRBV5-6 with TRBJ2-7, with TRBD1 identical over 12 bases. CDR3 length equals 16 residues. Germline CDR1 is SGHDT and CDR2 is YYEEEE. The V and J ends lost 4 bases and 5 bases, in that order; junction bases with no gene match: 10. The CDR3 protein is CASSPLPGQGADEQYF. The CDR3, as DNA: TGTGCCAGCAGCCCCCTACCGGGACAGGGGGCAGACGAGCAGTACTTC. Together with reference TRBV5-6 and TRBJ2-7, the CDR3 gives the full variable domain: DAGVTQSPTHLIKTRGQQVTLRCSPKSGHDTVSWYQQALGQGPQFIFQYYEEEERQRGNFPDRFSGHQFPNYSSELNVNALLLGDSALYLCASSPLPGQGADEQYFGPGTRLTVT.

The chain carries TRBV2 and TRBJ1-1, with 8 bases fitting TRBD1. CDR3 size: 13 residues. Trimming cost V 6 bases and J 7 bases; bases outside gene matches: 7. From germline, CDR1 is SNHLY and CDR2 FYNNEI. CDR3 nucleotides: TGTGCCAGCAGGAGACAGGGGATCGGTGAAGCTTTCTTT. Its protein is CASRRQGIGEAFF.

In this sample, this clone turned up a few times. This sequence joins TRBV6-5 and TRBJ1-5; D is undetermined. CDR1 is MNHEY, CDR2 SVGAGI, per germline. The CDR3 contains 12 residues. The germline V and J ends were trimmed by 5 bases and 7 bases, with 9 bases remaining between them. The DNA of the CDR3 is TGTGCCAGCAGTCCAGGTTCGCAGCCCCAGCATTTT. Translating it yields CASSPGSQPQHF.

This sequence joins TRBV2 and TRBJ2-7; D is perhaps TRBD2 (5 bases). The CDR3 totals 15 residues. V was pared by 2 bases and J by 4 bases, with 15 bases between. The germline CDR1 and CDR2 sequences are SNHLY and FYNNEI. The CDR3 nucleotides are TGTGCCAGCAGTGAATACAGCGTCGGGAATTACGAGCAGTACGTC. Encoded protein: CASSEYSVGNYEQYV.

V is TRBV7-6 and J is TRBJ2-5; 15 bases fit TRBD2. This CDR3 has 17 amino acids. V shed 5 bases, J shed 5 bases, and the junction held 9 bases outside the gene matches. Looked up from germline, CDR1 is SGHVS and CDR2 is FNYEAQ. The CDR3 DNA reads TGTGCCAGCAGCCAGTGGACTAGCGGGAGGGCCGTTGAGACCCAGTACTTC. Translation: CASSQWTSGRAVETQYF.

J is TRBJ1-3 and V is TRBV2; the D is unclear. The CDR3 runs 15 residues. V was pared by 3 bases and J by 6 bases, with 15 bases between. Germline CDR1 SNHLY, CDR2 FYNNEI. CDR3 in amino acids: CASSDGVRKANTIYF. The CDR3 DNA follows: TGTGCCAGCAGTGACGGAGTCCGTAAGGCAAACACCATATATTTT.

DNA for the CDR3: TGTGCCAGCAGTGAAGGGAGGGGTGCTAGTGGGTACGAGCAGTACGTC. Its protein is CASSEGRGASGYEQYV. The chain has TRBV6-1 and TRBJ2-7, with a weak D call TRBD2 (6 bases). V lost 1 base and J lost 4, with 17 bases in between. CDR3 size: 16 residues. CDR1 MNHNS and CDR2 SASEGT come from the germline V gene.

The CDR3 nucleotides are TGTGCCAGCACCCGGGGGGCTGGGAACGGGGAGCTGTTTTTT. It codes for CASTRGAGNGELFF. The chain recombines TRBV7-2 with TRBJ2-2; maybe TRBD2 (7 bases). Germline V gene data show CDR1 as SGHTA and CDR2 as FQGNSA. The CDR3 totals 14 residues. Trimming removed 7 bases from V and 7 bases from J, with 16 bases in between.

The DNA for the CDR3 is TGCGCCAGCAGCCCGGGACTAGCGGGGTCCAGCTCCTACAATGAGCAGTTCTTC. Amino acids: CASSPGLAGSSSYNEQFF. The chain uses TRBV4-3 and TRBJ2-1, with TRBD2 matching over 13 bases. The V segment lost 4 bases and the J segment 0 bases; nucleotides outside the gene matches: 6. This CDR3 is 18 amino acids long. CDR1 and CDR2 from the germline V gene are LGHNA and YSLEER.

The chain has TRBV7-8 and TRBJ2-1; 10 nucleotides line up with TRBD2. CDR1 SGHVS and CDR2 FQNEAQ come from the germline V gene. The V gene end was trimmed by 1 base and the J gene end by 0 bases; junction bases not matched to a gene: 12. CDR3 length equals 20 residues. The CDR3 protein is CASSLVVTGLATSSYNEQFF. DNA of the CDR3: TGTGCCAGCAGCTTAGTTGTTACGGGACTAGCGACTAGCTCCTACAATGAGCAGTTCTTC.

The chain joins TRBV4-3 to TRBJ2-7, with 8 positions matching TRBD1. J gave up 3 bases and V 3 bases, and 22 bases lay outside the gene matches. The CDR3 covers 20 residues. Germline V gene lookup returns CDR1 LGHNA and CDR2 YSLEER. The CDR3 is CASSQYKATGAWVSFYEQYF. The CDR3 DNA follows: TGCGCCAGCAGCCAGTATAAAGCGACAGGGGCCTGGGTCTCTTTCTACGAGCAGTACTTC.

The V call is TRBV2, the J call TRBJ1-2; D not resolved. The CDR3 totals 13 residues. V dropped 1 base and J dropped 6 bases, with 9 bases sitting between them. Germline V gene lookup returns CDR1 SNHLY and CDR2 FYNNEI. CDR3 sequence reads: CASSEGIGDGYTF. The CDR3 region has the DNA TGTGCCAGCAGTGAAGGGATCGGAGATGGCTACACCTTC.

The gene calls are TRBV4-1 and TRBJ2-1, with TRBD2 matching 8 bases. The CDR3 length is 14 residues. The J segment lost 6 bases and the V segment lost 3 bases, leaving 4 bases of the junction unmatched. Germline V gives CDR1 MGHRA, CDR2 YSYEKL. CDR3 region: CASSHGTSTNEQFF. The CDR3 nucleotides are TGCGCCAGCAGCCATGGGACTAGTACCAATGAGCAGTTCTTC.

This clone was observed a single time. This sequence joins TRBV7-9 and TRBJ2-5, with 9 bases that match TRBD2. The CDR3 is 15 residues long. Germline V CDR1 and CDR2: SEHNR, FQNEAQ (reference sequence). Trimming cost V 2 bases and J 3 bases; bases outside gene matches: 4. CDR3 bases: TGTGCCAGCAGCTTACCCAGGACTAGCGAAGAGACCCAGTACTTC. The encoded protein is CASSLPRTSEETQYF.

V is TRBV6-2 or TRBV6-3 and J is TRBJ1-5, with D hard to call. Looked up from germline, CDR1 is MNHEY and CDR2 is SVGEGT. V lost 6 bases and J lost 0, with 12 bases in between. The CDR3 extends over 15 amino acids. The CDR3 reads CASSTRDYSNQPQHF. CDR3 bases: TGTGCCAGCAGCACCCGGGATTATAGCAATCAGCCCCAGCATTTT.

This clone showed up just once. V and J are TRBV5-6 and TRBJ2-3, with D possibly being TRBD2 (6 bases). The CDR3 extends over 17 amino acids. Germline CDR1 SGHDT, CDR2 YYEEEE. The germline V and J ends were trimmed by 2 bases and 1 base, with 17 bases remaining between them. The chain's CDR3 is CASSFGGILMGTDTQYF. The CDR3 region has the DNA TGTGCCAGCAGCTTTGGGGGGATCCTGATGGGCACAGATACGCAGTATTTT.

The chain links TRBV6-2 or TRBV6-3 to TRBJ1-5, with 9 bases lining up with TRBD1. V shed 6 bases, J shed 14 bases, and the junction held 17 bases outside the gene matches. This CDR3 has 15 amino acids. In germline, CDR1 is MNHEY, CDR2 SVGEGT. The DNA for the CDR3 is TGTGCCAGCAGCGAAACTCGACAGGGGGGGCGATTAGAGCATTTT. Encoded protein: CASSETRQGGRLEHF.

V usage is TRBV4-1 and J usage is TRBJ1-4, with 9 bases identical to TRBD1. Per the germline V gene, CDR1 is MGHRA and CDR2 is YSYEKL. This CDR3 comprises 18 residues. V dropped 4 bases and J dropped 0; count of bases not matched to a gene: 9. CDR3 nucleotide sequence: TGCGCCAGCAGCCCGCGTCCCGGGACAGGGACAACTAATGAAAAACTGTTTTTT. Residues: CASSPRPGTGTTNEKLFF.

This chain joins TRBV6-2 or TRBV6-3 and TRBJ2-5; 10 bases are shared with TRBD2. Trimming took 0 bases from V and 5 from J; bases not matched to a gene: 0. The CDR3 contains 14 residues. The V gene's germline CDR1 is MNHEY and CDR2 SVGEGT. The CDR3 DNA follows: TGTGCCAGCAGTTACTCGGGACTAGCGGAGACCCAGTACTTC. Translation gives CASSYSGLAETQYF.

The rearrangement joins TRBV5-8 to TRBJ1-1; D remains unclear. The CDR3 is made up of 14 amino acids. The V end was cut by 4 bases, the J end by 3 bases, with 13 bases between. The germline V gene encodes CDR1 SGHTS and CDR2 YDEGEE. In DNA form, the CDR3 reads TGTGCCAGCAGCGCGTGGGTCCGGGACACTGAAGCTTTCTTT. This codes for CASSAWVRDTEAFF.

CDR3 residues: CASSFILAGGTDTQYF. CDR3 nucleotide sequence: TGCGCCAGCAGCTTCATCCTAGCGGGGGGGACAGATACGCAGTATTTT. The chain recombines TRBV5-1 with TRBJ2-3; 12 bases align to TRBD2. Germline-derived CDR1 and CDR2 are SGHRS and YFSETQ. After removal of 2 bases from V and 3 bases from J, the junction contained 4 bases not matched to a gene. The CDR3 contains 16 residues.